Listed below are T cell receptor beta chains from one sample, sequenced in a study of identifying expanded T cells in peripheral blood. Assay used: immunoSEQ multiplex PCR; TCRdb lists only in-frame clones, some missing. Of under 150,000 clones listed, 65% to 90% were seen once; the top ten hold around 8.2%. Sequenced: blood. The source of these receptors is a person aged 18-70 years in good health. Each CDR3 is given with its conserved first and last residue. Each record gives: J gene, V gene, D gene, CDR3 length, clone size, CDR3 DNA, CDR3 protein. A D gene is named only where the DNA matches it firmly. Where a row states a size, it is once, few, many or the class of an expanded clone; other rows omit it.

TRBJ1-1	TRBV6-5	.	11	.	TGTGCCAGCAGTTACCTTGCTGATTCTTTCTTT	CASSYLADSFF
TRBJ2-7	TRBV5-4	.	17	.	TGTGCCAGCAGCTCTCCCGGGGAGCCACCTCGGCGGGACGAGCAGTACTTC	CASSSPGEPPRRDEQYF
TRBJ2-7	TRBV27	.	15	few	TGTGCCAGCAGTTCGACGACTGCCAGCTCCTACGAGCAGTACTTC	CASSSTTASSYEQYF
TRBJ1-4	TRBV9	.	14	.	TGTGCCAGCAGCGGAAGGGGGTATCGAGAAAAACTGTTTTTT	CASSGRGYREKLFF
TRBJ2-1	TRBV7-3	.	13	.	TGTGCCAGCTCGAGAGGGGAATACAATGAGCAGTTCTTC	CASSRGEYNEQFF
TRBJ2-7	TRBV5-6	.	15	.	TGTGCCAGCACCCCTCGGGGGTTCTCGCGGCCCGAGCAGTACTTC	CASTPRGFSRPEQYF
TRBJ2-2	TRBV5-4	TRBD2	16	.	TGTGCCAGCAGCCCTACTAGCGGGGGGACCACCGGGGAGCTGTTTTTT	CASSPTSGGTTGELFF
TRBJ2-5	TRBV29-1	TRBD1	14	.	TGCAGCGTCGGTGGGACAGGGGTGCAAGAGACCCAGTACTTC	CSVGGTGVQETQYF
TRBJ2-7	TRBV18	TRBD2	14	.	TGTGCCAGCTCACCACTAGCGGGAGTCAACGAGCAGTACTTC	CASSPLAGVNEQYF
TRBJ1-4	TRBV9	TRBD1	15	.	TGTGCCAGCAGCGCCACACAGGGGGCCGGTGAAAAACTGTTTTTT	CASSATQGAGEKLFF
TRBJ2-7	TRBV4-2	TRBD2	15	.	TGTGCCAGCAGCCAAGAGCGACTAGCGGGGTTCGAGCAGTACTTC	CASSQERLAGFEQYF
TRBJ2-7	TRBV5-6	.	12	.	TGTGCCAGCAGCTTGGTGGAATACGAGCAGTACTTC	CASSLVEYEQYF
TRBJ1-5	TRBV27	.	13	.	TGTGCCAGCAGTTACGGGTATCTTCAGCCCCAGCATTTT	CASSYGYLQPQHF
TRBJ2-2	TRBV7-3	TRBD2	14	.	TGTGCCAGCGAACAGACTAGCGGGACCGGGGAGCTGTTTTTT	CASEQTSGTGELFF